This T cell receptor (beta chain) comes out of a study of blood T cell repertoires in COVID-19. Study in general: Sources were T cells, B-cell-depleted T cells, or PBMCs; the material itself was cDNA or gDNA.

The CDR3 runs to 13 residues. V shed 3 bases, J shed 4 bases, and the junction held 3 bases outside the gene matches. CDR1 is DFQATT, CDR2 SNEGSKA, per germline (reference sequence). Clones were sequenced by immunoSEQ multiplex PCR, and TCRdb holds only the in-frame ones, with some missing. The sample consists of 300,000 to 450,000 clones, more than 70% of them appearing once. Ages ranged from about 18 to 89 years, with residence in about two dozen US areas. The study assigned cohorts using participant-reported clinical history. The study counted Cohort 3 donors as recovered given two negative PCRs, clearance, or symptom resolution.

The rearrangement uses TRBV20-1 and TRBJ1-5; 7 nucleotides line up with TRBD1. The TCR comes from a woman under 30 who had recovered from COVID-19. Input material: PBMCs or T cells enriched from blood (not recorded which). CDR3 loop: CSASSGGNQPQHF. The CDR3 DNA sequence: TGCAGTGCTAGTTCAGGGGGAAATCAGCCCCAGCATTTT.